Each of the 7 T cell receptor beta chains below was sequenced from the same sample in a study of T cell clonality in common variable immunodeficiency. Study results and limitations: Common variable immunodeficiency TCR beta sequences reportedly had fewer deletions and N-nucleotide insertions.

Sequencing used immunoSEQ multiplex PCR; TCRdb keeps in-frame clones, though not all of them. The sample holds about 34,000 clones, and no clone turns up only once. For these receptors, no antigen is known. The sequencing sample was made of peripheral blood mononuclear cells. These TCRs come from a human donor with common variable immunodeficiency.

As to this clone: Sequencing ends 3 residues short of the CDR3 end; the germline J gene provides the rest. V and J are TRBV5-6 and TRBJ2-7; possible D gene TRBD2, 6 bases. CDR1 SGHDT and CDR2 YYEEEE come from the germline V gene. V lost 4 bases and J lost 5, with 13 bases in between. The CDR3 runs 13 residues. CDR3 sequence: CASSRTNGNEQYF. The DNA read from the CDR3 is TGTGCCAGCAGCAGGACTAACGGAAACGAG.

This clone was found many times. From the germline J gene comes the end of the CDR3, since the read stops 3 residues before it. The V call is TRBV20-1, the J call TRBJ2-5; 11 nucleotides match TRBD2. The CDR3 runs to 14 residues. The germline V gene has CDR1 DFQATT and CDR2 SNEGSKA (reference sequence). V trimming: 6 bases; J trimming: 6 bases; junction bases outside the gene matches: 9. CDR3 DNA (partial): TGCAGTGCACACACTAGCGGGAGAAGGCAGACC. Translation: CSAHTSGRRQT. The whole CDR3 sequence is CSAHTSGRRQTQYF.

This clone was observed many times. Sequencing ends 3 residues short of the CDR3 end; the germline J gene provides the rest. The chain has TRBV5-1 and TRBJ1-1, with D unresolved. Germline CDR1 reads SGHRS; CDR2 reads YFSETQ. The CDR3 extends over 15 amino acids. V gave up 3 bases and J gave up 6 bases, with 18 bases separating them. CDR3 DNA, as far as it was read: TGCGCCAGCAGCTGGTTAACGGGGATTGGCTCTGAA. Its translation is CASSWLTGIGSE. The entire CDR3 is CASSWLTGIGSEAFF.

A remark on this clone: The read ends 3 residues early relative to the CDR3; the germline J gene fills the gap. The chain is built from TRBV10-3 and TRBJ2-7, with TRBD2 matching over 10 bases. This CDR3 has 15 amino acids. CDR1 and CDR2 from the germline V gene are ENHRY and SYGVKD. With V trimmed by 2 bases and J by 5 bases, 6 bases remained unmatched. The CDR3 reads CAISELLAGRDEQYF. Incomplete CDR3 DNA: TGTGCCATCAGTGAGCTACTAGCGGGACGCGACGAG.

The sample holds a few counts of this clone. The read finishes 3 residues shy of the CDR3 end, and the germline J gene is used to complete it. V usage is TRBV7-9 and J usage is TRBJ2-1, with 8 bases fitting TRBD1. This CDR3 is 15 amino acids long. Germline CDR1 SEHNR, CDR2 FQNEAQ (reference sequence). V lost 5 bases to trimming and J lost 3 bases; unmatched junction nucleotides: 6. The CDR3 is CASSQGALGYNEQFF. The part of the CDR3 DNA that was read is TGTGCCAGCAGCCAGGGGGCCCTAGGCTACAATGAG.

To note about this clone: The missing CDR3 end, 3 residues past where the read stops, is filled in from the germline J gene. The chain employs TRBV29-1 and TRBJ2-5, with D possibly matching TRBD1 (5 bases). CDR3 length: 14 amino acids. The germline V gene has CDR1 SQVTM and CDR2 ANQGSEA. V lost 3 bases to trimming and J lost 1 base, with 12 bases between them. CDR3 in amino acids: CSVEGQYFQETQYF. The covered CDR3 bases are TGCAGCGTTGAGGGGCAGTACTTCCAAGAGACC.

This clone was picked up many times. The read falls 3 residues short of the CDR3 end, and the missing part is taken from the germline J gene. The chain recombines TRBV6-2 or TRBV6-3 with TRBJ2-5; D possibly corresponds to TRBD1 (5 bases). Trimming removed 5 bases from V and 1 base from J, with 11 bases in between. This CDR3 has 14 residues. Looked up from germline, CDR1 is MNHEY and CDR2 is SVGEGT. This chain's CDR3 is CASSQGAAQETQYF. The sequenced CDR3 bases are TGTGCCAGCAGTCAAGGGGCAGCCCAAGAGACC.